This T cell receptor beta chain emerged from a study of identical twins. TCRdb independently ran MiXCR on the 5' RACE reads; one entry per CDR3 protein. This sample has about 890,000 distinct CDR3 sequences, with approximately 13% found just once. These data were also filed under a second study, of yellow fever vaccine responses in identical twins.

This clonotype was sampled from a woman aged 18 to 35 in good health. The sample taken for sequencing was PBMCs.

The CDR3 coding sequence is TGTGCCAGCAGCTTAGAGGGCCACCTCGGCGAGCAGTACTTC. Protein sequence: CASSLEGHLGEQYF. This chain joins TRBV7-9 and TRBJ2-7, with unresolved D. Between the trimmed V and J ends, which lost 1 base and 6 bases, there was a span of 13 bases. The CDR3 consists of 14 residues. The germline V gene has CDR1 SEHNR and CDR2 FQNEAQ (reference sequence).